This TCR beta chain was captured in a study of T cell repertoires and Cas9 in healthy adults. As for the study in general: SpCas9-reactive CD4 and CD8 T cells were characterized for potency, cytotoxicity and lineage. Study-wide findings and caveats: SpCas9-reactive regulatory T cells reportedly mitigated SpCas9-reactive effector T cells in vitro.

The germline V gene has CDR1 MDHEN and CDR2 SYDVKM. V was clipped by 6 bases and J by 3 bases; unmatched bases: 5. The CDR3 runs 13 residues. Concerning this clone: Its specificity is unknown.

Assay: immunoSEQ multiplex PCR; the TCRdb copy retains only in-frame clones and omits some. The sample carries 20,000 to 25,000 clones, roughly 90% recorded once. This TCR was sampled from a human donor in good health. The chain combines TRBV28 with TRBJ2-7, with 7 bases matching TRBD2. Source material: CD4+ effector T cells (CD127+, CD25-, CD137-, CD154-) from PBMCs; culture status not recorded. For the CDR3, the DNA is TGTGCCAGCAGGCGGGGGAAAGGCTACGAGCAGTACTTC. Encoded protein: CASRRGKGYEQYF.